This is a list of T cell receptor beta chains from one sample in a study of blood T cells in healthy people across ages. TCRdb used MiXCR to reprocess the 5' RACE reads, holding one entry per CDR3 protein. The table records about 1 million distinct CDR3 sequences, 40% to 55% of them present only once. The sequenced sample was blood. The receptors come from a woman aged 55-69 years in good health. Both conserved end residues are part of each CDR3. The D gene is left open where the match is weak. Clone size is shown for a subset of rows, as once, few, many or a class of expanded clone.

v_call,j_call,cdr3_length,d_call,clone_size,cdr3_nt,cdr3_aa
TRBV7-2,TRBJ1-2,15,-,many,TGTGCCAGCACCCTCGCTGGGGGATCTAACTATGGCTACACCTTC,CASTLAGGSNYGYTF
TRBV5-1,TRBJ2-7,15,TRBD1,few,TGCGCCAGCAGCCTGACAGGGCTTGGGGCCTACGAGCAGTACTTC,CASSLTGLGAYEQYF
TRBV6-5,TRBJ2-7,13,TRBD2,-,TGTGCCAGCAGGGAGCGGGGCCCCTACGAGCGGTACTTC,CASRERGPYERYF
TRBV28,TRBJ2-7,14,-,-,TGTGCCAGCCAGGGGGAGGCCGTCTCCTACGAGCAGTACTTC,CASQGEAVSYEQYF
TRBV12-3/TRBV12-4,TRBJ2-3,15,-,few,TGTGCCAGCAGACCAGACTTAGCGTTAGGGGATACGCAGTATTTT,CASRPDLALGDTQYF
TRBV5-1,TRBJ1-2,14,-,-,TGCGCCAGCAGCTTGGTAGGTCAGTCGGATGGCTACACCTTC,CASSLVGQSDGYTF
TRBV27,TRBJ2-7,13,-,-,TGTGCCAGCAGTCCGCCCGCGGCGGGCGAGCAGTACTTC,CASSPPAAGEQYF
TRBV28,TRBJ2-7,16,-,many,TGTGCCAGCAGTTCCCCCGGAGGGGGCTTCTACAACGAGCAGTACTTC,CASSSPGGGFYNEQYF
TRBV5-6,TRBJ1-5,16,-,-,TGTGCCAGCAGCTTGGGGTCCCAGGCGCGAGGACAGCCCCAGCATTTT,CASSLGSQARGQPQHF
TRBV7-8,TRBJ2-1,15,-,-,TGTGCCAGCAGCTTAAGGCAGACCTCCTACAATGAGCAGTTCTTC,CASSLRQTSYNEQFF
TRBV28,TRBJ2-1,14,TRBD1,-,TGTGCCAGCAGCTCGACAGGGGAAGGGAATGAGCAGTTCTTC,CASSSTGEGNEQFF
TRBV27,TRBJ2-5,14,-,many,TGTGCCAGCAGTTTATTTACGGGGAAGGAGACCCAGTACTTC,CASSLFTGKETQYF
TRBV12-3/TRBV12-4,TRBJ1-2,13,TRBD1,few,TGTGCCAGCAGATCCCTCAGGGGGCCCGGCTACACCTTC,CASRSLRGPGYTF
TRBV20-1,TRBJ2-7,14,TRBD2,-,TGCAGTGCTAGAGTCGAGGATAGCGGGAGGGAGCAGTACTTC,CSARVEDSGREQYF
TRBV11-2,TRBJ2-1,13,TRBD2,-,TGTGCCAGCAGCCCCGATGGCGGGAGGGTCCAGTTCTTC,CASSPDGGRVQFF
TRBV3-1,TRBJ2-3,13,-,-,TGTGCCAGCACCCTGCGCGGGATGGATACGCTGTATTTT,CASTLRGMDTLYF
TRBV9,TRBJ2-1,17,TRBD2,few,TGTGCCAGCAGCGTAGCCGGGAGGAAGGGATTCGACAATGAGCAGTTCTTC,CASSVAGRKGFDNEQFF